What follows is one TCR beta chain and its context. The antigen remains unidentified. CDR1 is SGHAT, CDR2 FQNNGV, per germline. Trimming cost V 0 bases and J 15 bases, with 12 bases left between them. This CDR3 contains 12 residues. These data are taken from a study of shared clonotypes between healthy human individuals. Notes on the study in general: Shared clonotypes: about 5.3% naive CD4, under 4% naive CD8, 2% to 2.5% memory CD4, about 0.41% memory CD8. Memory subsets had estimated richness that was generally smaller than that of naive subsets.

Methods used by the authors: ImmunoSEQ only sent back junction sequences with no quality scores, so filtering was done differently. Clones were read by immunoSEQ multiplex PCR, and TCRdb kept only the in-frame ones, dropping some. That table gives V, J and clone size, and the DNA gave D and trimming. The sample consists of 950,000 to 1,100,000 clones, 60% to 80% of them appearing once. Sequenced input: memory CD4+ T cells sorted from blood. This sample's subset: CD45RA-negative fraction. This TCR was sampled from a young man in good health. This chain joins TRBV11-2 and TRBJ2-1; D ambiguous. The CDR3 here is CASSLDLSPGFF. CDR3 DNA sequence: TGTGCCAGCAGCTTAGATCTCTCGCCGGGGTTCTTC. The full variable domain, rest sourced from reference TRBV11-2 and TRBJ2-1, is EAGVAQSPRYKIIEKRQSVAFWCNPISGHATLYWYQQILGQGPKLLIQFQNNGVVDDSQLPKDRFSAERLKGVDSTLKIQPAKLEDSAVYLCASSLDLSPGFFGPGTRLTVL.